These 20 T cell receptor beta chains share one sample of origin, sequenced in a study of molecular identifiers for immune sequencing clone quantification. TCRdb analysed the PCR reads with MiXCR anew, one entry per CDR3 protein. The data hold roughly 55,000 distinct CDR3 sequences, with roughly 36% observed a single time. Material: naive CD8+ T cells from blood, with Jurkat cell RNA spiked in. The subset was: FACS-sorted CD8+CD4-CCR7+CD45RA+ naive T cells. The receptors were gathered from a human donor in good health. Some libraries in this study had Jurkat cell RNA spiked in.

This clonotype has a handful of counts. A much larger clone differs by one base, so this may be a read error. This sequence joins TRBV28 and TRBJ2-3; no reliable D call. The CDR3 length is 13 residues. CDR1 and CDR2 from the germline V gene are MDHEN and SYDVKM. The CDR3 protein is CASGFLSTDTQYF. The CDR3 DNA follows: TGTGCCAGCGGTTTCCTCAGCACAGATACGCAGTATTTT.

Only a few counts were recorded for this clonotype. The genes are TRBV13 and TRBJ2-6; 7 nucleotides line up with TRBD1. Germline loops: CDR1 PRHDT, CDR2 FYEKMQ (reference sequence). The CDR3 has 16 residues. Trimming at V came to 5 bases and at J to 2 bases, leaving 6 bases not matched to a gene. In DNA, the CDR3 is TGTGCCAGCAGCGAGGTCACAGGGGCTGGGGCCAACGTCCTGACTTTC. This codes for CASSEVTGAGANVLTF.

The CDR3 spells CASTKERLVGDTQYF. For the CDR3, the DNA is TGTGCCAGCACCAAAGAGCGGCTAGTCGGTGATACGCAGTATTTT. The chain is built from TRBV7-8 and TRBJ2-3, with D perhaps matching TRBD2 (5 bases). The V gene's germline CDR1 is SGHVS and CDR2 FQNEAQ. The CDR3 runs 15 residues. V was pared by 7 bases and J by 6 bases, with 20 bases between.

In the case of this clonotype: A junction boundary mismatches the germline segment, possibly from a read error. V and J are TRBV20-1 and TRBJ1-1, with a weak D call TRBD1 (5 bases). Germline V CDR1 and CDR2: DFQATT, SNEGSKA (reference sequence). The CDR3 runs 13 residues. The CDR3 nucleotides are TGCAGTGCTAGAGATAGGGGTATCACTGAAGCTTCCTTT. It yields the protein CSARDRGITEASF.

Comment on this clonotype: Sequence at one end of the junction differs from germline and may be a read error. This chain links TRBV4-1 with TRBJ2-5; D is unresolved. Germline assignment: CDR1 MGHRA and CDR2 YSYEKL. The CDR3 runs 15 residues. CDR3 coding DNA: TGCGCCAGCAGCCAAGATATTACAGACCAAGAGACCCAGTGCTTC. Translation: CASSQDITDQETQCF.

J is TRBJ2-7 and V is TRBV5-6, with D tentatively TRBD2 (5 bases). With 0 bases removed from V and 5 bases from J, the gap between germline ends came to 21 bases. The CDR3 has 17 residues. CDR1 is SGHDT, CDR2 YYEEEE, per germline. CDR3 in DNA: TGTGCCAGCAGCTTGGCTGGAACATTCACTACGCGGGACGAGCAGTACTTC. Amino acids: CASSLAGTFTTRDEQYF.

Ten or more counts support this clonotype. This sequence joins TRBV19 and TRBJ1-5; D ambiguous. Germline V gene lookup returns CDR1 LNHDA and CDR2 SQIVND (reference sequence). V gave up 1 base and J gave up 3 bases, with 10 bases separating them. The CDR3 is 15 amino acids. Written as DNA, the CDR3 is TGTGCCAGTAGTATAGTATACACTGACAATCAGCCCCAGCATTTT. It yields the protein CASSIVYTDNQPQHF. The whole variable domain, filled in from reference TRBV19 and TRBJ1-5, reads DGGITQSPKYLFRKEGQNVTLSCEQNLNHDAMYWYRQDPGQGLRLIYYSQIVNDFQKGDIAEGYSVSREKKESFPLTVTSAQKNPTAFYLCASSIVYTDNQPQHFGDGTRLSIL.

The chain joins TRBV9 to TRBJ2-2, with TRBD1 identical over 10 bases. The CDR3 sequence is 17 residues long. Germline V gene sequence: CDR1 SGDLS, CDR2 YYNGEE. Losses at the gene ends were 2 bases for V and 5 bases for J; bases not matched to a gene: 9. DNA of the CDR3: TGTGCCAGCAGCGTGGACAGGGGGAGTATTGCGACCGGGGAGCTGTTTTTT. This translates into CASSVDRGSIATGELFF.

The V call is TRBV6-5, the J call TRBJ2-7, with D possibly being TRBD1 (5 bases). The germline V and J ends were trimmed by 4 bases and 2 bases, with 21 bases remaining between them. The CDR3 contains 17 residues. In germline, CDR1 is MNHEY, CDR2 SVGAGI. In DNA form, the CDR3 reads TGTGCCAGCAGTTCGAGCACCAGGGAAATGTTCCCCTACGAGCAGTACTTC. Its protein product is CASSSSTREMFPYEQYF.

About this clonotype itself: A junction end diverges from the germline sequence, so it may reflect a read error. The chain uses TRBV29-1 and TRBJ2-1; D is ambiguous. The CDR3 spans 13 residues. Germline CDR1 reads SQVTM; CDR2 reads ANQGSEA. CDR3 bases: TGCAGCGTTGGTCCAGTACCCTACAAAGAGCAGTTCTTC. This codes for CSVGPVPYKEQFF.

V and J are TRBV19 and TRBJ1-5; D is uncertain. The closer fit of TRBJ2-3 to the DNA end suggests the J call may be wrong. The CDR3 length is 13 residues. CDR1 LNHDA and CDR2 SQIVND come from the germline V gene (reference sequence). CDR3 sequence reads: CASRAGGNQPQYF. The CDR3 nucleotides are TGTGCCAGTCGGGCAGGTGGGAATCAGCCCCAGTATTTT.

This clonotype was observed a single time. One base away lies a much larger clone, so this may be a sequencing read error. V is TRBV12-3 or TRBV12-4 and J is TRBJ2-1; D remains ambiguous. The end of the DNA is better explained by TRBJ2-7, so the J call may be wrong. CDR3 length: 12 amino acids. The CDR3 coding sequence is TGTGCCAGCACCCTTACCGCAAGTGAGCAGTACTTC. This encodes CASTLTASEQYF.

The V call is TRBV7-2, the J call TRBJ2-5, with D tentatively TRBD2 (7 bases). Trimming removed 4 bases from V and 10 bases from J, with 16 bases in between. The CDR3 runs 13 residues. Germline-derived CDR1 and CDR2 are SGHTA and FQGNSA. The DNA of the CDR3 is TGTGCCAGCAGCTGGGGGGGCGCTGAGGGCCAGTACTTC. It specifies CASSWGGAEGQYF.

This sequence joins TRBV4-2 and TRBJ1-1, with D hard to call. This CDR3 comprises 11 residues. The germline gives CDR1 LGHNA, CDR2 YNFKEQ. Trimming took off 3 bases at V and 4 bases at J, with 3 bases between the two ends. The CDR3 sequence is CASSHATEAFF. The CDR3 nucleotides read TGTGCCAGCAGCCATGCCACTGAAGCTTTCTTT.

This clonotype was observed a handful of times. The V and J genes are TRBV6-2 or TRBV6-3 and TRBJ2-7; D is perhaps TRBD1 (6 bases). The V end lost 5 bases, the J end lost 4 bases, and 21 bases lay between the germline ends. The CDR3 spans 16 residues. Germline CDR1 reads MNHEY; CDR2 reads SVGEGT. The CDR3 region has the DNA TGTGCCAGCAGTCTTACAGGAAGGGGGATTAAGTACGAGCAGTACTTC. Encoded protein: CASSLTGRGIKYEQYF.

The chain recombines TRBV27 with TRBJ2-7, with 9 nucleotides matching TRBD1. The CDR3 is 13 residues long. Germline loops: CDR1 MNHEY, CDR2 SMNVEV (reference sequence). Trimming took 8 bases from V and 5 from J; bases not matched to a gene: 7. CDR3 nucleotide sequence: TGTGCCAGCGGACACAGGGGGCGGAACGAGCAGTACTTC. As protein: CASGHRGRNEQYF.

This clonotype was observed at least ten times. V usage is TRBV11-2 and J usage is TRBJ2-3; D uncertain. V shed 3 bases and J shed 2 bases, with 6 bases lying between them. The germline gives CDR1 SGHAT, CDR2 FQNNGV. The CDR3 length is 13 residues. DNA of the CDR3: TGTGCCAGCAGCTTGGGGTTCACAGATACGCAGTATTTT. Protein sequence: CASSLGFTDTQYF.

This chain uses TRBV14 with TRBJ2-5, with D perhaps matching TRBD2 (6 bases). Germline-derived CDR1 and CDR2 are SGHDN and FVKESK. This CDR3 contains 15 residues. The V and J ends lost 2 bases and 1 base respectively, with 11 bases between them. In nucleotides, the CDR3 is TGTGCCAGCAGCCAACACCGGGGACTCCAAGAGACCCAGTACTTC. It translates to CASSQHRGLQETQYF.

This clonotype was picked up many times. This chain links TRBV9 with TRBJ1-5; TRBD1 matches at 7 bases. V lost 3 bases and J lost 6; bases outside the gene matches: 6. The CDR3 loop spans 14 amino acids. Germline V gene sequence: CDR1 SGDLS, CDR2 YYNGEE. This chain's CDR3 is CASSDGGGSQPQHF. CDR3 nucleotide sequence: TGTGCCAGCAGCGACGGAGGGGGCTCTCAGCCCCAGCATTTT.

The chain joins TRBV11-2 to TRBJ2-3; maybe TRBD2 (6 bases). Germline V lookup: CDR1 SGHAT, CDR2 FQNNGV. The CDR3 loop spans 12 amino acids. V was shortened by 5 bases and J by 15 bases, with 18 bases between the two germline ends. The CDR3 reads CASSRLGEVYYF. CDR3 bases: TGTGCCAGCAGCCGGTTAGGGGAGGTCTATTATTTT.